The clone carrying this T cell receptor beta chain counts as medium-sized. Antigen: not known. The CDR3 length is 13 residues. Germline-derived CDR1 and CDR2 are LNHDA and SQIVND (reference sequence). The V end was cut by 7 bases, the J end by 1 base, with 10 bases between. The data stem from a study of T cell repertoires in aging, cancer and after chemotherapy. Findings and caveats of the study: No conclusions about immunological memory after chemotherapy can be drawn from the repertoire data. In cancer patients, declining TCR diversity with age involved lost richness and lost evenness.

Amplification of TCR beta used genomic DNA extracted from peripheral blood. Rearranged V-D-J TRB sequences were amplified with a mixed TRB-A/B primer pool. TCRdb fed the multiplex PCR reads into MiXCR, producing one record per CDR3 protein. This table holds nearly 7,500 distinct CDR3 sequences, approximately 30% found once. This sequence joins TRBV19 and TRBJ1-1; D possibly corresponds to TRBD1 (6 bases). The receptor was derived from a human donor with a blood cancer. The sequenced sample was blood. The chain's CDR3 is CASNPGANTEAFF. CDR3 nucleotide sequence: TGTGCCAGTAACCCGGGGGCGAACACTGAAGCTTTCTTT. Variable domain in full (rest from reference TRBV19 and TRBJ1-1): DGGITQSPKYLFRKEGQNVTLSCEQNLNHDAMYWYRQDPGQGLRLIYYSQIVNDFQKGDIAEGYSVSREKKESFPLTVTSAQKNPTAFYLCASNPGANTEAFFGQGTRLTVV.